Shown below are 15 T cell receptor beta chains from a single sample sequenced in a study of memory CD4+ T cells and cytomegalovirus serostatus (dated by TCRdb to about 2019). Receptor libraries were prepared by the immunoSEQ multiplex PCR assay. Sourced from immuneACCESS, this table was stored by TCRdb with only in-frame sequences that have V and J called. A share of the clones is absent; for the studies checked, an unresolved V gene accounts for under half, and the remainder has no known explanation. This sample is represented by around 60,000 clones; roughly 84% of them were singletons. The ten biggest clones cover around 0.5% of the sample. A FACSAria II was used to sort memory CD4+ T cells, defined as single viable CD3+CD4+CD8-CD45RO+ cells. What was sequenced was memory CD4+ T cells from blood. The receptors derive from an adult in good health and CMV-seronegative. Some clones in this sample may be carry-over from other donors' samples.

The CDR3 sequence is CASRGQGIFYEQYF. In nucleotides, the CDR3 is TGTGCCAGCCGGGGACAGGGGATTTTCTACGAGCAGTACTTC. This rearrangement joins TRBV6-5 to TRBJ2-7, with TRBD1 matching over 10 bases. CDR3 length equals 14 residues. Trimming took 8 bases from V and 3 from J; bases not matched to a gene: 7. CDR1 MNHEY and CDR2 SVGAGI come from the germline V gene.

This rearrangement joins TRBV6-6 to TRBJ2-5; D tentatively fits TRBD1 or TRBD2 (5 bases each). Trimming cost V 2 bases and J 6 bases, with 10 bases left between them. Per the germline V gene, CDR1 is MNHNY and CDR2 is SVGAGI (reference sequence). The length of the CDR3 is 13 residues. The DNA for the CDR3 is TGTGCCAGCAGTTACGGGGGTGGACAGACCCAGTACTTC. Encoded protein: CASSYGGGQTQYF.

The rearrangement links TRBV6-1 to TRBJ1-1; 7 bases are shared with TRBD1. The CDR3 contains 14 residues. V dropped 7 bases and J dropped 1; count of bases not matched to a gene: 6. The germline V gene has CDR1 MNHNS and CDR2 SASEGT. The CDR3 loop reads CASTPGQRNTEAFF. Written as DNA, the CDR3 is TGTGCCAGCACCCCGGGACAGAGGAACACTGAAGCTTTCTTT.

The chain has TRBV27 and TRBJ2-5; no reliable D call. The germline gives CDR1 MNHEY, CDR2 SMNVEV (reference sequence). CDR3 length equals 13 residues. V was cut by 3 bases and J by 2 bases, with 7 bases left in between. The CDR3 coding sequence is TGTGCCAGCAGTTTTAAGTCTCAAGAGACCCAGTACTTC. Translated, it gives CASSFKSQETQYF.

The chain links TRBV7-9 to TRBJ2-5; D is undetermined. Deletions cut 4 bases from V and 2 bases from J, with 14 bases between. Germline V gene sequence: CDR1 SEHNR, CDR2 FQNEAQ (reference sequence). This CDR3 spans 15 amino acids. The CDR3 reads CASSWIGVGQETQYF. The CDR3 DNA reads TGTGCCAGCAGCTGGATCGGCGTTGGGCAAGAGACCCAGTACTTC. Filled out from reference TRBV7-9 and TRBJ2-5, the complete variable domain reads DTGVSQNPRHKITKRGQNVTFRCDPISEHNRLYWYRQTLGQGPEFLTYFQNEAQLEKSRLLSDRFSAERPKGSFSTLEIQRTEQGDSAMYLCASSWIGVGQETQYFGPGTRLLVL.

Only a few counts were recorded for this clone. The chain is built from TRBV7-6 and TRBJ2-3, with D possibly TRBD1 on 7 matching bases. The V gene's germline CDR1 is SGHVS and CDR2 FNYEAQ. V lost 5 bases to trimming and J lost 1 base, with 16 bases between them. The CDR3 length is 16 residues. The CDR3 region has the DNA TGTGCCAGCAGCCCTAGGGGGGACAGACGCACAGATACGCAGTATTTT. This gives the protein CASSPRGDRRTDTQYF.

Comment on this clone: The final CDR3 position lacks the conserved phenylalanine or tryptophan, pointing to a likely read error. This sequence joins TRBV2 and TRBJ1-4, with 7 bases matching TRBD1. Germline V gene lookup returns CDR1 SNHLY and CDR2 FYNNEI. The CDR3 is made up of 15 amino acids. The V segment lost 5 bases and the J segment 7 bases; nucleotides outside the gene matches: 10. The DNA for the CDR3 is TGTGCCAGCAGTCAACGGCGACAGGGAGTTGAAAAACTGTTTTCT. Amino acids: CASSQRRQGVEKLFS.

This chain joins TRBV6-5 and TRBJ2-1, with TRBD2 identical over 10 bases. V gave up 4 bases and J gave up 2 bases; unmatched junction bases: 5. Germline loops: CDR1 MNHEY, CDR2 SVGAGI. The CDR3 runs to 16 residues. CDR3 loop: CASSSLAGATYNEQFF. In nucleotides, the CDR3 is TGTGCCAGCAGTTCCCTAGCGGGAGCGACCTACAATGAGCAGTTCTTC.

This clone appeared once. This chain joins TRBV29-1 and TRBJ1-1; D gene ambiguous. CDR1 is SQVTM and CDR2 is ANQGSEA in the germline V gene. V gave up 3 bases and J gave up 5 bases, with 10 bases separating them. CDR3 length: 12 residues. The CDR3 loop reads CSVERDQTEAFF. In DNA, the CDR3 is TGCAGCGTTGAGAGAGACCAGACTGAAGCTTTCTTT.

The J gene is TRBJ1-1, the V gene TRBV28; D is uncertain. Germline CDR1 is MDHEN and CDR2 is SYDVKM. The CDR3 is 12 residues long. V was pared by 5 bases and J by 3 bases, with 7 bases between. The CDR3 region has the DNA TGTGCCAGCAGTCCCACCTACACTGAAGCTTTCTTT. Its translation is CASSPTYTEAFF.

The rearrangement uses TRBV19 and TRBJ2-7; TRBD2 matches at 7 bases. Per the germline V gene, CDR1 is LNHDA and CDR2 is SQIVND (reference sequence). CDR3 length: 13 residues. V trimming: 2 bases; J trimming: 3 bases; junction bases outside the gene matches: 1. CDR3 bases: TGTGCCAGTAGTATATCTAGCGGCTACGAGCAGTACTTC. Translated, it gives CASSISSGYEQYF. The full variable domain, in which reference TRBV19 and TRBJ2-7 provide the parts outside the CDR3, is DGGITQSPKYLFRKEGQNVTLSCEQNLNHDAMYWYRQDPGQGLRLIYYSQIVNDFQKGDIAEGYSVSREKKESFPLTVTSAQKNPTAFYLCASSISSGYEQYFGPGTRLTVT.

The chain is built from TRBV4-3 and TRBJ2-7, with 11 bases that match TRBD1. In germline, CDR1 is LGHNA, CDR2 YSLEER. V shed 1 base and J 6 bases; nucleotides not matched to a gene: 5. The CDR3 sequence is 15 residues long. The CDR3 region has the DNA TGCGCCAGCAGCCAAGGAGCCGGGACAGGGGGCGAGCAGTACTTC. This codes for CASSQGAGTGGEQYF.

This chain joins TRBV28 and TRBJ1-5, with D possibly TRBD1 on 6 matching bases. Trimming pared 6 bases from V and 5 bases from J, leaving 17 bases between. There are 15 residues in the CDR3. CDR1 is MDHEN, CDR2 SYDVKM, per germline. As DNA, the CDR3 is TGTGCCAGCAGCTGGAGGGCTAAGGGGGATCAGCCCCAGCATTTT. Protein sequence: CASSWRAKGDQPQHF.

This rearrangement joins TRBV4-1 to TRBJ2-5; 9 bases match TRBD1. V trimming: 1 base; J trimming: 7 bases; junction bases outside the gene matches: 10. CDR3 length equals 16 residues. Germline-derived CDR1 and CDR2 are MGHRA and YSYEKL. The CDR3 here is CASSQGPRTGVATQYF. The CDR3 region has the DNA TGCGCCAGCAGCCAAGGCCCCCGGACAGGGGTGGCGACCCAGTACTTC.

This clone has only one observation. The chain links TRBV9 to TRBJ2-1; 7 nucleotides agree with TRBD2. The length of the CDR3 is 16 residues. Germline CDR1 SGDLS, CDR2 YYNGEE. V gave up 0 bases and J gave up 9 bases; unmatched junction bases: 12. The CDR3 DNA reads as TGTGCCAGCAGCGTAGGGGGACTACTCTCGGGAGGTGAGCAGTTCTTC. Translating gives CASSVGGLLSGGEQFF.